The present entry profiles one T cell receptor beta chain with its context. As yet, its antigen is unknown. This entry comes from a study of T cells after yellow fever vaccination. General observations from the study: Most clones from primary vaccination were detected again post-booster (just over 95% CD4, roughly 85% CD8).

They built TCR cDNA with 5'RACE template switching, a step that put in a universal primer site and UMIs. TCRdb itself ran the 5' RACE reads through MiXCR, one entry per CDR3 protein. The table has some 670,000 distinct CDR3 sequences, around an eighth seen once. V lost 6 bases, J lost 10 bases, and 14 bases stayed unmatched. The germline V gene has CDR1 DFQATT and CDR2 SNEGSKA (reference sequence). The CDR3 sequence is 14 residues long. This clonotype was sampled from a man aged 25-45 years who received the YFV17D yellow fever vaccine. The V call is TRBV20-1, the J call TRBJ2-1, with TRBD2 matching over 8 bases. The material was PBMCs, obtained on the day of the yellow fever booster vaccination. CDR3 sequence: CSAGTRVGDGEQFF. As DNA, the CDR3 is TGCAGTGCCGGGACTAGAGTTGGGGATGGCGAGCAGTTCTTC.